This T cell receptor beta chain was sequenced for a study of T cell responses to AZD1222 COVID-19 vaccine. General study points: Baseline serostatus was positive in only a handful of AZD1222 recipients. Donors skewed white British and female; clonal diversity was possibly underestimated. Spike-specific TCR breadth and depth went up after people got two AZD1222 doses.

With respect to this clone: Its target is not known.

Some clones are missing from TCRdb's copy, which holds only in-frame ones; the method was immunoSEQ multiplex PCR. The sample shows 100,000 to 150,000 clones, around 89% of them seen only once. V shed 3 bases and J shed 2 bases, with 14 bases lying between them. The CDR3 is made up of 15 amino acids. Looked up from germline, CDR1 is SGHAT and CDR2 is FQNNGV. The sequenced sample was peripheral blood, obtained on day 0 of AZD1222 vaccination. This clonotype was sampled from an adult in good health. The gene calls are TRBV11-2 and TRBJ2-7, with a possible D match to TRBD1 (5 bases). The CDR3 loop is CASSFTDKGTYEQYF. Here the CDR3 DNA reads TGTGCCAGCAGCTTCACGGACAAAGGTACCTACGAGCAGTACTTC.